This TCR beta chain was obtained from a study of blood T cell repertoires in COVID-19. Study background: The United States, Italy and Spain provided the acute and convalescent COVID-19 samples. T cells, B-cell-depleted T cells, or PBMCs supplied cDNA or gDNA.

Under the authors' procedure: Nucleated cell number was recorded as an estimate derived from reference gene primer amplification. Assay: immunoSEQ multiplex PCR; the TCRdb copy retains only in-frame clones and omits some. V, J and clone size are those of that table, while D and trimming were read from the DNA. There are roughly 170,000 clones in the sample; approximately 86% occur only once, and 2.5% to 3.5% lies in the top ten. CDR1 MDHEN and CDR2 SYDVKM come from the germline V gene. The CDR3 is 12 residues long. The V gene lost 5 bases and the J gene lost 6 bases, with 10 bases spanning the gap. The sequence came from a man aged 40-49 years with active or convalescent COVID-19. The sample was peripheral blood. The genes are TRBV28 and TRBJ1-2; D may be TRBD1 (5 bases). The CDR3 sequence is CASSDVTDGYTF. The CDR3, as DNA: TGTGCCAGCAGTGATGTGACAGATGGCTACACCTTC.